This paragraph reports one T cell receptor (beta chain). Its antigen remains unknown. This entry comes from a study of post-analysis software for immune sequencing data. Included in the TCR beta cDNA libraries were unique molecular identifiers. Using its own MiXCR run on the PCR reads, TCRdb lists one record per CDR3 protein. The table has around 200,000 distinct CDR3 sequences, approximately 29% seen once. Germline V CDR1 and CDR2: SNHLY, FYNNEI. This CDR3 has 13 amino acids. V lost 4 bases to trimming and J lost 1 base, with 7 bases between them. The study, taken as a whole, reports: TRBV5-6, TRBV5-1 and TRBV20-1 were among 4 or 5 TRBV segments more frequent in patients than controls.

The chain combines TRBV2 with TRBJ1-2; tentatively, D is TRBD1 (6 bases). The material sequenced was blood. The sequence derives from a girl aged 2-17 years with multiple sclerosis. CDR3 protein: CASSGQVNYGYTF. DNA of the CDR3: TGTGCCAGCAGTGGACAGGTTAACTATGGCTACACCTTC.